These 26 T cell receptor beta chains came from one sample sequenced in a study of cytomegalovirus exposure and HLA in healthy donors. The assay was immunoSEQ multiplex PCR, and TCRdb's table has in-frame clones only and misses some. Of around 150,000 clones listed, around 89% are singletons. The sample was PBMCs. The receptors here all came from a man in his late teens or twenties in good health and CMV-seronegative.

This chain uses TRBV19 with TRBJ1-1; D remains unclear. Trimming pared 3 bases from V and 2 bases from J, leaving 7 bases between. Germline loops: CDR1 LNHDA, CDR2 SQIVND (reference sequence). The CDR3 runs 13 residues. In nucleotides, the CDR3 is TGTGCCAGTAGTATCTCTGGCAACACTGAAGCTTTCTTT. As protein: CASSISGNTEAFF.

J is TRBJ1-1 and V is TRBV6-5, with no clear D. Germline-derived CDR1 and CDR2 are MNHEY and SVGAGI. This CDR3 contains 15 residues. Between the trimmed V and J ends, which lost 1 base and 5 bases, there was a span of 14 bases. CDR3 DNA: TGTGCCAGCAGTTACTTGAGCGGAGTAGAAACTGAAGCTTTCTTT. This encodes CASSYLSGVETEAFF.

The chain joins TRBV7-2 to TRBJ2-5, with TRBD1 matching over 9 bases. The CDR3 loop spans 17 amino acids. J was trimmed by 2 bases and V by 2 bases; bases with no gene match: 9. The germline CDR1 and CDR2 sequences are SGHTA and FQGNSA. This CDR3 reads CASSLISTGGPQETQYF. The CDR3 nucleotides read TGTGCCAGCAGCTTAATCTCGACAGGGGGGCCTCAAGAGACCCAGTACTTC.

The chain joins TRBV29-1 to TRBJ1-5, with D tentatively TRBD1 (6 bases). The CDR3 extends over 14 amino acids. Trimming left V 1 base short and J 3 bases short, with 10 bases between. CDR1 is SQVTM, CDR2 ANQGSEA, per germline. The CDR3 bases are TGCAGCGTTGAAGGACAGGACTCCAATCAGCCCCAGCATTTT. The encoded protein is CSVEGQDSNQPQHF.

This chain joins TRBV6-5 and TRBJ2-7; 12 bases align to TRBD2. Germline CDR1 MNHEY, CDR2 SVGAGI. The CDR3 runs to 14 residues. V was pared by 6 bases and J by 3 bases, with 3 bases of the junction left unmatched. The CDR3 loop reads CASRKLAGGYEQYF. The CDR3 DNA reads as TGTGCCAGCAGGAAACTAGCGGGAGGCTACGAGCAGTACTTC.

The chain combines TRBV7-8 with TRBJ1-5, with no clear D. This CDR3 comprises 13 residues. Trimming took off 2 bases at V and 5 bases at J, with 7 bases between the two ends. Germline CDR1 and CDR2: SGHVS and FQNEAQ. CDR3 bases: TGTGCCAGCAGCTTAAAGAGCTATCAGCCCCAGCATTTT. Its protein product is CASSLKSYQPQHF.

The rearrangement uses TRBV4-3 and TRBJ2-7; D uncertain. V lost 1 base and J 6 bases, leaving 13 bases between the germline ends. CDR3 length: 14 amino acids. Germline V gene sequence: CDR1 LGHNA, CDR2 YSLEER. In nucleotides, the CDR3 is TGCGCCAGCAGCCAAGTTCAACAGTCCCCCGAGCAGTACTTC. Translated: CASSQVQQSPEQYF.

The V call is TRBV7-9, the J call TRBJ1-1; no definite D call. Germline CDR1 is SEHNR and CDR2 is FQNEAQ (reference sequence). The CDR3 covers 13 residues. V lost 7 bases, J lost 0 bases, and 9 bases lay in between. The CDR3 nucleotides read TGTGCCAGCAACACCGCCCTGAACACTGAAGCTTTCTTT. It codes for CASNTALNTEAFF.

The V gene is TRBV5-6, the J gene TRBJ1-4; no reliable D call. The CDR3 extends over 14 amino acids. The V gene lost 5 bases and the J gene lost 4 bases, with 12 bases spanning the gap. Germline V gene sequence: CDR1 SGHDT, CDR2 YYEEEE. As DNA, the CDR3 is TGTGCCAGCAGGATGGACGGGAATAATGAAAAACTGTTTTTT. This translates into CASRMDGNNEKLFF.

This clone was seen once. V and J are TRBV29-1 and TRBJ2-1, with a weak D call TRBD2 (5 bases). This CDR3 spans 11 amino acids. Germline V CDR1 and CDR2: SQVTM, ANQGSEA. The V and J ends lost 6 bases and 7 bases respectively, with 10 bases between them. CDR3 sequence: CSVPAGNEQFF. As DNA, the CDR3 is TGCAGCGTCCCGGCGGGTAATGAGCAGTTCTTC.

The rearrangement uses TRBV6-1 and TRBJ2-2, with D perhaps matching TRBD1 (6 bases). V was cut by 6 bases and J by 7 bases, with 15 bases left in between. Looked up from germline, CDR1 is MNHNS and CDR2 is SASEGT. The CDR3 totals 14 residues. CDR3 in amino acids: CASSFTGIFGELFF. The CDR3 nucleotides are TGTGCCAGCAGCTTCACAGGGATCTTCGGGGAGCTGTTTTTT.

This chain links TRBV2 with TRBJ2-1; TRBD2 agrees at 8 bases. Germline CDR1 is SNHLY and CDR2 is FYNNEI. V dropped 0 bases and J dropped 4; count of bases not matched to a gene: 5. The CDR3 is 16 residues long. CDR3 sequence reads: CASSEAPSGGYNEQFF. The CDR3 coding sequence is TGTGCCAGCAGTGAAGCGCCCAGCGGGGGATACAATGAGCAGTTCTTC.

This clone was observed a few times. The rearrangement joins TRBV27 to TRBJ2-5; 12 nucleotides align to TRBD1. Germline values: CDR1 MNHEY, CDR2 SMNVEV (reference sequence). The CDR3 is made up of 16 amino acids. V trimming: 5 bases; J trimming: 6 bases; junction bases outside the gene matches: 10. CDR3 nucleotide sequence: TGTGCCAGCAGTCGCACCGGGACAGGGGGCGGTCAGACCCAGTACTTC. This encodes CASSRTGTGGGQTQYF.

The chain joins TRBV27 to TRBJ1-1; D is uncertain. The germline V gene encodes CDR1 MNHEY and CDR2 SMNVEV (reference sequence). This CDR3 spans 13 amino acids. Trimming cost V 8 bases and J 2 bases, with 12 bases left between them. CDR3 DNA: TGTGCCAGCGTGAGGGAGGGTAACACTGAAGCTTTCTTT. Amino acids: CASVREGNTEAFF.

This chain joins TRBV6-6 and TRBJ2-3; D is perhaps TRBD2 (5 bases). The CDR3 totals 13 residues. V lost 4 bases and J lost 5, with 10 bases in between. CDR1 MNHNY and CDR2 SVGAGI come from the germline V gene (reference sequence). The CDR3 region is CASSFGRGDTQYF. The CDR3 DNA reads as TGTGCCAGCAGTTTTGGTCGGGGAGATACGCAGTATTTT.

This sequence joins TRBV5-1 and TRBJ2-5, with 7 bases matching TRBD2. V was clipped by 6 bases and J by 0 bases; unmatched bases: 14. The CDR3 totals 17 residues. Per the germline V gene, CDR1 is SGHRS and CDR2 is YFSETQ. CDR3 in amino acids: CASTFGGASGYQETQYF. CDR3 coding DNA: TGCGCCAGCACCTTCGGAGGGGCTAGCGGTTACCAAGAGACCCAGTACTTC.

V and J are TRBV21-1 and TRBJ2-1; no DNA check was done on the table's D call, TRBD2. TRBV21-1 is a pseudogene locus. This CDR3 comprises 18 residues. The CDR3 spells CASSPTGLAGGSYNEQFF. The CDR3 nucleotides read TGTGCCAGCAGCCCGACGGGACTAGCGGGGGGGTCCTACAATGAGCAGTTCTTC.

This chain links TRBV28 with TRBJ1-1, with TRBD1 matching over 8 bases. Germline V gene sequence: CDR1 MDHEN, CDR2 SYDVKM. The CDR3 is 12 residues long. The V segment lost 3 bases and the J segment 11 bases; nucleotides outside the gene matches: 5. The CDR3 is CASSLVRGLAFF. CDR3 coding DNA: TGTGCCAGCAGTTTGGTCAGGGGGCTGGCTTTCTTT.

The chain joins TRBV4-1 to TRBJ1-5; no definite D call. Germline V CDR1 and CDR2: MGHRA, YSYEKL. Trimming stripped 3 bases from V and 4 bases from J, with 13 bases between. This CDR3 contains 15 residues. The CDR3 region has the DNA TGCGCCAGCAGCCATGTATCGGGGTCGAATCAGCCCCAGCATTTT. It codes for CASSHVSGSNQPQHF.

This CDR3 reads CASSKNRAVGNQPQHF. DNA for the CDR3: TGTGCCAGCAGTAAGAACAGGGCGGTAGGCAATCAGCCCCAGCATTTT. The chain couples TRBV28 to TRBJ1-5; D is possibly TRBD1 (6 bases). Germline CDR1 MDHEN, CDR2 SYDVKM. V shed 5 bases and J shed 2 bases, with 16 bases lying between them. The CDR3 extends over 16 amino acids.

The chain has TRBV14 and TRBJ1-2; D is uncertain. Trimming shortened V by 0 bases and J by 4 bases, and 9 bases separated the two germline ends. This CDR3 is 14 amino acids long. In germline, CDR1 is SGHDN, CDR2 FVKESK. The CDR3: CASSQDQTGYGYTF. In nucleotides, the CDR3 is TGTGCCAGCAGCCAAGATCAAACGGGCTATGGCTACACCTTC.

V and J are TRBV9 and TRBJ1-5; no firm D call. V was pared by 2 bases and J by 9 bases, with 15 bases between. The CDR3 sequence is 14 residues long. Germline V gene data show CDR1 as SGDLS and CDR2 as YYNGEE. CDR3 in DNA: TGTGCCAGCAGCGTTTCGTCTCACCTAATGCCCCAGCATTTT. Translated, it gives CASSVSSHLMPQHF.

This chain joins TRBV29-1 and TRBJ2-7; TRBD1 agrees at 8 bases. CDR1 is SQVTM and CDR2 is ANQGSEA in the germline V gene. The CDR3 extends over 15 amino acids. After removal of 7 bases from V and 4 bases from J, the junction contained 15 bases not matched to a gene. CDR3 coding DNA: TGCAGCGCCCTACCGACAGGGGCATCTCGGTACGAGCAGTACTTC. Translated, it gives CSALPTGASRYEQYF.

V gene TRBV28 combines with J gene TRBJ2-7; D possibly corresponds to TRBD1 (6 bases). Deletions cut 3 bases from V and 3 bases from J, with 18 bases between. The V gene's germline CDR1 is MDHEN and CDR2 SYDVKM. This CDR3 has 16 amino acids. DNA of the CDR3: TGTGCCAGCAGTTTCTATAAGGGGGTCTCGGACTACGAGCAGTACTTC. It codes for CASSFYKGVSDYEQYF.

V usage is TRBV5-8 and J usage is TRBJ2-1, with a possible D match to TRBD1 (6 bases). The CDR3 is 17 amino acids. V lost 4 bases and J 1 base, leaving 18 bases between the germline ends. CDR1 and CDR2 (germline): SGHTS, YDEGEE. The CDR3 loop reads CASSHRMTGPSYNEQFF. The CDR3 nucleotides read TGTGCCAGCAGCCACCGAATGACAGGTCCTTCCTACAATGAGCAGTTCTTC.

The rearrangement uses TRBV5-1 and TRBJ1-2; TRBD1 is a possible D gene (6 bases). Trimming cost V 0 bases and J 0 bases, with 15 bases left between them. There are 17 residues in the CDR3. The germline CDR1 and CDR2 sequences are SGHRS and YFSETQ. The CDR3 DNA follows: TGCGCCAGCAGCTTGGCACAGGGAGAGGATACTAACTATGGCTACACCTTC. Encoded protein: CASSLAQGEDTNYGYTF.